This TCR beta chain came from a study of regulatory T cells in long-lasting Graves disease. Comment on this clonotype: Given a much more abundant clone one base away, this may be a read error.

With iRepertoire HTBI primers and Arm-PCR of CDR3 regions, TCR beta libraries were built. TCRdb ran MiXCR on the multiplex PCR reads and lists one entry per CDR3 protein. The table includes approximately 500,000 distinct CDR3 sequences, roughly 21% detected once. Germline assignment: CDR1 SGHTA and CDR2 FQGNSA. The CDR3 extends over 12 amino acids. Time point defined: persistent/refractory GD, antithyroid drugs over 5 years with positive TRAb. Extracted RNA from PBMCs served as the source of the TCR library. This chain links TRBV7-2 with TRBJ2-7, with D unresolved. The material sequenced was peripheral blood mononuclear cells (PBMCs), taken when the disease was refractory, from a patient treated with antithyroid drugs. This TCR was recovered from a female donor with Graves disease. For the CDR3, the DNA is TGTGCCGGCAGCTTGCTTTTGGGGGAGCAGTACTTC. Encoded protein: CAGSLLLGEQYF. Full variable domain (outside the CDR3, taken from reference TRBV7-2 and TRBJ2-7): GAGVSQSPSNKVTEKGKDVELRCDPISGHTALYWYRQSLGQGLEFLIYFQGNSAPDKSGLPSDRFSAERTGGSVSTLTIQRTQQEDSAVYLCAGSLLLGEQYFGPGTRLTVT.